The rows below give T cell receptor beta chains drawn from one sample of a study of cytomegalovirus exposure and HLA in healthy donors. Using immunoSEQ multiplex PCR, the repertoire was profiled, and TCRdb retains in-frame clones only, with some absent. The data show around 150,000 clones, with around four fifths seen just once and 1.5% to 2% held by the top ten. Material: PBMCs. The receptors were gathered from a man between 18 and 35 years old in good health and CMV-seronegative. CDR3s include the opening cysteine and the closing phenylalanine or tryptophan. D genes are given only for firm matches. Only part of the rows carry a size: once, few, many, or a class if the clone is expanded.

length: 17; V: TRBV19; J: TRBJ1-2; D: NA; size: NA; DNA: TGTGCCAGTAGTACCGCAGGGCAATCAAAGCTTTGGTATGGCTACACCTTC; CDR3: CASSTAGQSKLWYGYTF
length: 14; V: TRBV7-9; J: TRBJ1-2; D: TRBD1; size: NA; DNA: TGTGCCAGCAGCCCGGGACAGCTCAACTATGGCTACACCTTC; CDR3: CASSPGQLNYGYTF
length: 16; V: TRBV10-3; J: TRBJ2-5; D: TRBD2; size: NA; DNA: TGTGCCATCGGTGGAAATAGCGGGGGGGCTCGGGAGACCCAGTACTTC; CDR3: CAIGGNSGGARETQYF
length: 18; V: TRBV7-9; J: TRBJ2-1; D: NA; size: NA; DNA: TGTGCCAGCAGCCCATTCCTTCCGTGGGGGGGGCTATTTAGTGAGCAGTTCTTC; CDR3: CASSPFLPWGGLFSEQFF
length: 15; V: TRBV5-1; J: TRBJ2-5; D: TRBD2; size: NA; DNA: TGCGCCAGCAGCTTCCGGCGGGAGGGCGGGGAGACCCAGTACTTC; CDR3: CASSFRREGGETQYF
length: 20; V: TRBV15; J: TRBJ2-7; D: TRBD2; size: NA; DNA: TGTGCCACCAGCAGACGCATCGTCAGCGGGAGGGCGTATCTTTCCTACGAGCAGTACTTC; CDR3: CATSRRIVSGRAYLSYEQYF
length: 16; V: TRBV11-1; J: TRBJ2-6; D: NA; size: NA; DNA: TGTGCCAGCACCGACAGAACCCTCTCTGGGGCCAACGTCCTGACTTTC; CDR3: CASTDRTLSGANVLTF
length: 18; V: TRBV19; J: TRBJ2-1; D: TRBD2; size: NA; DNA: TGTGCCAGTAGTATAGACCCTACTAGCGGGAGTTTCTACAATGAGCAGTTCTTC; CDR3: CASSIDPTSGSFYNEQFF
length: 13; V: TRBV6-5; J: TRBJ1-1; D: TRBD1; size: NA; DNA: TGTGCCAGCAGTTACCCGACAGGGACTGAAGCTTTCTTT; CDR3: CASSYPTGTEAFF
length: 11; V: TRBV20-1; J: TRBJ2-1; D: NA; size: NA; DNA: TGCAGTGCTAGAGAAATAGGCGGGCAGTTCTTC; CDR3: CSAREIGGQFF
length: 13; V: TRBV14; J: TRBJ2-7; D: TRBD1; size: NA; DNA: TGTGCCAGCAGCCGACAGGGGCCCTACGAGCAGTACTTC; CDR3: CASSRQGPYEQYF
length: 13; V: TRBV7-9; J: TRBJ1-1; D: NA; size: NA; DNA: TGTGCCAGCAGCCTTGGGGGCGGCACTGAAGCTTTCTTT; CDR3: CASSLGGGTEAFF
length: 19; V: TRBV14; J: TRBJ2-1; D: TRBD2; size: few; DNA: TGTGCCAGCAGCCAAGCAGTCCTAGCGGGCTTAAGGGGCTACAATGAGCAGTTCTTC; CDR3: CASSQAVLAGLRGYNEQFF
length: 13; V: TRBV5-1; J: TRBJ2-7; D: NA; size: few; DNA: TGCGCCAGCAGCTCGGACAGACTGTACGAGCAGTACTTC; CDR3: CASSSDRLYEQYF
length: 17; V: TRBV7-6; J: TRBJ2-6; D: TRBD2; size: NA; DNA: TGTGCCAGCAGCTTAGAGGGAGGGGCCTCTGGGGCCAACGTCCTGACTTTC; CDR3: CASSLEGGASGANVLTF
length: 13; V: TRBV7-3; J: TRBJ2-5; D: NA; size: NA; DNA: TGTGCCAGCAGCTTAAAGGAGGCGGGGACCCAGTACTTC; CDR3: CASSLKEAGTQYF
length: 16; V: TRBV5-8; J: TRBJ2-7; D: TRBD2; size: NA; DNA: TGTGCCAGCAGCACCCTCCAGCGGGGGCGCGGGTACGAGCAGTACTTC; CDR3: CASSTLQRGRGYEQYF
length: 15; V: TRBV19; J: TRBJ2-5; D: TRBD1; size: few; DNA: TGTGCCAGTAGTGGACGTACAGGGGGCGGAGAGACCCAGTACTTC; CDR3: CASSGRTGGGETQYF
length: 16; V: TRBV13; J: TRBJ2-5; D: NA; size: NA; DNA: TGTGCCAGCAGCTTGGAAGCAGGGGCGCAACAAGAGACCCAGTACTTC; CDR3: CASSLEAGAQQETQYF
length: 14; V: TRBV2; J: TRBJ2-2; D: NA; size: NA; DNA: TGTGCCAGCCATAGCGGCTCGAACACCGGGGAGCTGTTTTTT; CDR3: CASHSGSNTGELFF
length: 14; V: TRBV5-1; J: TRBJ2-3; D: NA; size: NA; DNA: TGCGCCAGCAGCCCGGACTTTCGCACAGATACGCAGTATTTT; CDR3: CASSPDFRTDTQYF
length: 14; V: TRBV7-2; J: TRBJ2-7; D: TRBD2; size: NA; DNA: TGTGCCAGCAGCATCGGGACTAGCGACTACGAGCAGTACTTC; CDR3: CASSIGTSDYEQYF
length: 14; V: TRBV5-8; J: TRBJ2-3; D: NA; size: NA; DNA: TGTGCCAGCAGCTCCGACAGCAGCACAGATACGCAGTATTTT; CDR3: CASSSDSSTDTQYF
length: 12; V: TRBV4-1; J: TRBJ2-7; D: NA; size: NA; DNA: TGCGCCAGCAGCCAGGGACTGTACGAGCAGTACTTC; CDR3: CASSQGLYEQYF
length: 13; V: TRBV7-2; J: TRBJ2-7; D: NA; size: NA; DNA: TGTGCCAGCAGCTCCCCGTCAGGCTACGAGCAGTACTTC; CDR3: CASSSPSGYEQYF
length: 12; V: TRBV29-1; J: TRBJ2-5; D: TRBD1; size: NA; DNA: TGCAGCGTTGTGACAGGGGGGGAGACCCAGTACTTC; CDR3: CSVVTGGETQYF
length: 14; V: TRBV6-6; J: TRBJ1-1; D: TRBD1; size: NA; DNA: TGTGCCAGCAGGGACAGGGGAATGAACACTGAAGCTTTCTTT; CDR3: CASRDRGMNTEAFF
length: 10; V: TRBV6-1; J: TRBJ2-7; D: NA; size: few; DNA: TGTGCCACCTACCCGCCCGAGCAGTACTTC; CDR3: CATYPPEQYF
length: 19; V: TRBV28; J: TRBJ2-7; D: TRBD2; size: NA; DNA: TGTGCCAGCAGCTCTGTCGGGAGGGCCGTGGTAGTTTCCTCCTACGAGCAGTACTTC; CDR3: CASSSVGRAVVVSSYEQYF
length: 16; V: TRBV4-1; J: TRBJ1-2; D: TRBD1; size: NA; DNA: TGCGCCAGCAGCCAAGATGTAACAGGGGGCGTTTATGGCTACACCTTC; CDR3: CASSQDVTGGVYGYTF
length: 13; V: TRBV5-4; J: TRBJ2-3; D: NA; size: NA; DNA: TGTGCCAGCAGCTTAGGAGATACAGATACGCAGTATTTT; CDR3: CASSLGDTDTQYF
length: 16; V: TRBV5-1; J: TRBJ1-1; D: TRBD1; size: once; DNA: TGCGCCAGCAGCTTGAGGACAGGTTCGTTCGCTACTGAAGCTTTCTTT; CDR3: CASSLRTGSFATEAFF
length: 16; V: TRBV15; J: TRBJ1-1; D: NA; size: NA; DNA: TGTGCCACCAGCAGAGCCTCCGGATGGAGGGAGTCTGAAGCTTTCTTT; CDR3: CATSRASGWRESEAFF
length: 15; V: TRBV10-3; J: TRBJ2-1; D: NA; size: NA; DNA: TGTGCCATCAGTGAGCCGCAGGGGCTATACAATGAGCAGTTCTTC; CDR3: CAISEPQGLYNEQFF
length: 16; V: TRBV7-2; J: TRBJ1-2; D: TRBD1; size: NA; DNA: TGTGCCAGCAGCTTAGCGCCGGGACAGGGGGCTGAGGGCTACACCTTC; CDR3: CASSLAPGQGAEGYTF